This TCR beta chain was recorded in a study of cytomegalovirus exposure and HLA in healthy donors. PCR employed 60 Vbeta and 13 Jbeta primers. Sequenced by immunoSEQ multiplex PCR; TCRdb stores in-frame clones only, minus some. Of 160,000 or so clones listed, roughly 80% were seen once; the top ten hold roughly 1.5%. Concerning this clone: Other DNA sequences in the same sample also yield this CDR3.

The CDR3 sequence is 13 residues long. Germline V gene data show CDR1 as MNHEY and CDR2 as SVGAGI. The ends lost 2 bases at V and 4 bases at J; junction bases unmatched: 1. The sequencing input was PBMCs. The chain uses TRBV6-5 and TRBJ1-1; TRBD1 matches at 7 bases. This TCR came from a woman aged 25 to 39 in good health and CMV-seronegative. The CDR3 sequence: CASSYAGGTEAFF. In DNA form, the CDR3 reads TGTGCCAGCAGTTACGCAGGGGGCACTGAAGCTTTCTTT.